The text below deals with one TCR beta chain. J gave up 7 bases and V 3 bases, and 11 bases lay outside the gene matches. This CDR3 contains 14 residues. Germline loops: CDR1 SQVTM, CDR2 ANQGSEA. The data stem from a study of blood T cell repertoires in COVID-19. For the study at large: Samples representing acute and convalescent COVID-19 were sourced from the United States, Italy and Spain.

Methods used by the authors: Estimates of nucleated cell counts were drawn from the amplification of reference gene primers. Only in-frame clones appear in the TCRdb table, and some are missing; sequencing was by immunoSEQ multiplex PCR. Clone size and the V and J calls come from that table; the DNA yielded D and trimming. The table lists approximately 390,000 clones, around 90% of them singletons. The source of this sequence is a man aged 18 to 35 with active or convalescent COVID-19. The chain carries TRBV29-1 and TRBJ1-1, with TRBD1 matching over 7 bases. Sequencing was done on a sample of peripheral blood. CDR3 sequence: CSVDAPDREDEAFF. The DNA of the CDR3 is TGCAGCGTTGACGCGCCCGACAGGGAGGATGAAGCTTTCTTT.